These 31 T cell receptor beta chains share one sample of origin, sequenced in a study of shared clonotypes between healthy human individuals. Naive CD8 cells, CD45RO-negative and positively selected for CCR7, excluded terminally differentiated effector memory CD45RA+ cells. Measured with immunoSEQ multiplex PCR; TCRdb has only the in-frame clones, and not every one. Among more than 2 million clones, around 96% were seen once, and the ten largest hold 0.9% to 1.3%. Source material: naive CD8+ T cells sorted from blood. All receptors come from a young man in good health.

This clone was recorded once. The chain employs TRBV5-4 and TRBJ2-7; 7 bases align to TRBD1. J lost 4 bases, V lost 1 base, and 8 bases had no gene match. CDR3 size: 15 residues. Germline-derived CDR1 and CDR2 are SGHNT and YYREEE (reference sequence). The CDR3, as DNA: TGTGCCAGCAGCTTGAATCAAGGGGGCTCTTACGAGCAGTACTTC. It is translated as CASSLNQGGSYEQYF.

The rearrangement joins TRBV6-6 to TRBJ1-1, with TRBD1 as a possible D gene (5 bases). Trimming removed 6 bases from V and 2 bases from J, with 13 bases in between. The CDR3 covers 14 residues. The germline CDR1 and CDR2 sequences are MNHNY and SVGAGI (reference sequence). CDR3 in DNA: TGTGCCAGCAGCTTAGGACAATCAAACACTGAAGCTTTCTTT. Encoded protein: CASSLGQSNTEAFF.

This chain uses TRBV5-4 with TRBJ2-1; maybe TRBD2 (6 bases). Germline-derived CDR1 and CDR2 are SGHNT and YYREEE (reference sequence). The CDR3 has 14 amino acids. The ends were cut back, 3 bases at V and 4 bases at J, with 11 bases in the middle. The CDR3 sequence is CASSSIAEYNEQFF. In DNA, the CDR3 is TGTGCCAGCAGCTCCATAGCGGAGTACAATGAGCAGTTCTTC.

V gene TRBV27 combines with J gene TRBJ2-1; a weak D match, TRBD2 (5 bases). Looked up from germline, CDR1 is MNHEY and CDR2 is SMNVEV (reference sequence). The V end was cut by 5 bases, the J end by 3 bases, with 17 bases between. CDR3 size: 16 residues. CDR3: CASSPLASLFYNEQFF. The CDR3 region has the DNA TGTGCCAGCAGTCCCTTAGCGTCCCTTTTCTACAATGAGCAGTTCTTC.

The chain links TRBV4-1 to TRBJ2-1; 7 nucleotides align to TRBD2. Germline V gene lookup returns CDR1 MGHRA and CDR2 YSYEKL. This CDR3 contains 15 residues. V was pared by 0 bases and J by 4 bases, with 3 bases of the junction left unmatched. Written as DNA, the CDR3 is TGCGCCAGCAGCCAAGATGGGGAGGGTTACAATGAGCAGTTCTTC. Translated: CASSQDGEGYNEQFF.

The genes are TRBV28 and TRBJ1-6; D is unclear. CDR1 is MDHEN, CDR2 SYDVKM, per germline. The V end lost 5 bases, the J end lost 2 bases, and 13 bases lay between the germline ends. The CDR3 runs to 16 residues. The CDR3 protein is CASSAHKATYNSPLHF. The CDR3 DNA reads TGTGCCAGCAGTGCTCACAAGGCGACCTATAATTCACCCCTCCACTTT. The whole variable domain, remainder taken from reference TRBV28 and TRBJ1-6, is DVKVTQSSRYLVKRTGEKVFLECVQDMDHENMFWYRQDPGLGLRLIYFSYDVKMKEKGDIPEGYSVSREKKERFSLILESASTNQTSMYLCASSAHKATYNSPLHFGNGTRLTVT.

V is TRBV13 and J is TRBJ1-4; 9 nucleotides agree with TRBD1. The CDR3 has 15 amino acids. Germline CDR1 is PRHDT and CDR2 is FYEKMQ (reference sequence). Trimming cost V 5 bases and J 6 bases; bases outside gene matches: 7. CDR3: CASSASGQGDEKLFF. CDR3 nucleotides: TGTGCCAGCAGCGCTTCGGGACAGGGTGATGAAAAACTGTTTTTT.

About this clone itself: Other DNA sequences in this specimen translate into the identical CDR3. The rearrangement joins TRBV19 to TRBJ1-1; D is undetermined. The germline CDR1 and CDR2 sequences are LNHDA and SQIVND (reference sequence). The V gene lost 2 bases and the J gene lost 1 base, with 5 bases spanning the gap. The length of the CDR3 is 13 residues. In nucleotides, the CDR3 is TGTGCCAGTAGTATACTTGGGAACACTGAAGCTTTCTTT. The encoded protein is CASSILGNTEAFF.

This chain uses TRBV27 with TRBJ2-1, with 15 bases aligning to TRBD2. The germline gives CDR1 MNHEY, CDR2 SMNVEV (reference sequence). The CDR3 has 16 residues. Unmatched junction bases numbered 8, after V lost 5 bases and J lost 9 bases. CDR3 DNA sequence: TGTGCCAGCAGTGTACGGGGACTAGCGGGAGGAATTGAGCAGTTCTTC. Translation gives CASSVRGLAGGIEQFF.

The chain recombines TRBV27 with TRBJ1-5; possibly TRBD1 for D (5 bases). Germline assignment: CDR1 MNHEY and CDR2 SMNVEV (reference sequence). Trimming took off 3 bases at V and 5 bases at J, with 11 bases between the two ends. This CDR3 contains 14 residues. The CDR3 DNA reads TGTGCCAGCAGTTTGCAGGGAGGATATCAGCCCCAGCATTTT. Its protein product is CASSLQGGYQPQHF.

V gene TRBV14 combines with J gene TRBJ2-7; TRBD2 might be the D (5 bases). Germline CDR1 is SGHDN and CDR2 is FVKESK. With 5 bases removed from V and 2 bases from J, the gap between germline ends came to 10 bases. This CDR3 region has 13 residues. The CDR3 DNA sequence: TGTGCCAGCAGCGTCGGGGAACCCTACGAGCAGTACTTC. The encoded protein is CASSVGEPYEQYF.

V is TRBV5-1 and J is TRBJ2-3; D gene unclear. The length of the CDR3 is 15 residues. Trimming removed 1 base at V and 0 bases at J, with 9 bases between. Per the germline V gene, CDR1 is SGHRS and CDR2 is YFSETQ. The CDR3 coding sequence is TGCGCCAGCAGCTTGTCCCGAGGTAGCACAGATACGCAGTATTTT. Encoded protein: CASSLSRGSTDTQYF. The whole variable domain, filled in from reference TRBV5-1 and TRBJ2-3, reads KAGVTQTPRYLIKTRGQQVTLSCSPISGHRSVSWYQQTPGQGLQFLFEYFSETQRNKGNFPGRFSGRQFSNSRSEMNVSTLELGDSALYLCASSLSRGSTDTQYFGPGTRLTVL.

This clone was counted between two and nine times. The rearrangement joins TRBV9 to TRBJ1-1, with D possibly being TRBD1 (5 bases). V lost 2 bases, J lost 5 bases, and 13 bases lay in between. Germline CDR1 reads SGDLS; CDR2 reads YYNGEE. The CDR3 spans 14 residues. The CDR3 region is CASSVRRDGTEAFF. The DNA of the CDR3 is TGTGCCAGCAGCGTTCGACGGGACGGGACTGAAGCTTTCTTT.

This sequence joins TRBV12-1 and TRBJ2-7; the D segment call TRBD1 is taken from the table without a DNA check. TRBV12-1 is tagged as a pseudogene. The CDR3 runs to 13 residues. The CDR3 protein is CASSPRTAYEQYF. The CDR3 bases are TGTGCCAGCAGCCCGAGGACAGCCTACGAGCAGTACTTC.

This chain joins TRBV2 and TRBJ2-5, with 10 bases lining up with TRBD2. In germline, CDR1 is SNHLY, CDR2 FYNNEI. Unmatched junction bases numbered 7, after V lost 5 bases and J lost 4 bases. CDR3 length: 15 residues. The CDR3 region is CASSKSGGARETQYF. In DNA form, the CDR3 reads TGTGCCAGCAGTAAAAGCGGGGGGGCCAGAGAGACCCAGTACTTC.

The chain combines TRBV27 with TRBJ2-7; possibly TRBD2 for D (6 bases). V gave up 6 bases and J gave up 2 bases, with 20 bases separating them. There are 16 residues in the CDR3. Germline V gene lookup returns CDR1 MNHEY and CDR2 SMNVEV (reference sequence). For the CDR3, the DNA is TGTGCCAGCAGCCCCTCCGGGGGACCCAAAGCCTACGAGCAGTACTTC. Its protein is CASSPSGGPKAYEQYF.

This clone was observed once. CDR3 residues: CAWTAGGFNNSPLHF. In nucleotides, the CDR3 is TGTGCCTGGACAGCAGGGGGCTTCAATAATTCACCCCTCCACTTT. V is TRBV30 and J is TRBJ1-6, with 8 bases identical to TRBD1. Germline V gene data show CDR1 as GTSNPN and CDR2 as SVGIG (reference sequence). J gave up 5 bases and V 4 bases, and 7 bases lay outside the gene matches. The CDR3 is made up of 15 amino acids.

This chain joins TRBV5-6 and TRBJ2-1, with 10 bases fitting TRBD2. The CDR3 sequence is 16 residues long. Germline V gives CDR1 SGHDT, CDR2 YYEEEE. V was clipped by 1 base and J by 5 bases; unmatched bases: 6. CDR3 nucleotides: TGTGCCAGCAGCTTGAAAGGACTAGCGGTCAACAATGAGCAGTTCTTC. It codes for CASSLKGLAVNNEQFF.

V and J are TRBV18 and TRBJ2-5, with 8 bases aligning to TRBD2. The CDR3 covers 15 residues. Germline lookup yields CDR1 KGHSH and CDR2 LQKENI. J was trimmed by 5 bases and V by 4 bases; bases with no gene match: 9. CDR3 sequence: CASSRPGLEGETQYF. The CDR3 DNA reads as TGTGCCAGCTCACGACCGGGACTAGAGGGTGAGACCCAGTACTTC.

This sequence joins TRBV5-4 and TRBJ2-3; D possibly corresponds to TRBD2 (6 bases). The CDR3 length is 14 residues. CDR1 and CDR2 (germline): SGHNT, YYREEE (reference sequence). The V gene lost 0 bases and the J gene lost 3 bases, with 8 bases spanning the gap. CDR3 DNA: TGTGCCAGCAGCTTGGATGGGAGGACAGATACGCAGTATTTT. As protein: CASSLDGRTDTQYF.

A single count supports this clone. The chain links TRBV30 to TRBJ1-5; maybe TRBD1 (5 bases). Per germline, CDR1 GTSNPN and CDR2 SVGIG (reference sequence). This CDR3 comprises 15 residues. Trimming pared 3 bases from V and 4 bases from J, leaving 16 bases between. The CDR3 DNA reads TGTGCCTGGAGCCTCTCCGGGACGGCAAATCAGCCCCAGCATTTT. This sequence encodes CAWSLSGTANQPQHF.

Of note for this clone: Distinct nucleotide sequences in the sample also encode this CDR3. The chain carries TRBV7-9 and TRBJ2-7, with 13 positions matching TRBD2. V lost 5 bases and J lost 4; bases outside the gene matches: 5. The CDR3 loop spans 15 amino acids. Per the germline V gene, CDR1 is SEHNR and CDR2 is FQNEAQ (reference sequence). This chain's CDR3 is CASSLTSGGTYEQYF. In DNA form, the CDR3 reads TGTGCCAGCAGCCTGACTAGCGGGGGGACTTACGAGCAGTACTTC.

The J gene is TRBJ2-1, the V gene TRBV6-1; D is perhaps TRBD1 or TRBD2 (6 bases each). The CDR3 consists of 15 residues. The germline CDR1 and CDR2 sequences are MNHNS and SASEGT. Trimming cost V 4 bases and J 7 bases, with 17 bases left between them. The CDR3 loop reads CASSGSWGAGNEQFF. As DNA, the CDR3 is TGTGCCAGCAGTGGATCGTGGGGGGCAGGGAATGAGCAGTTCTTC.

This chain connects TRBV10-1 to TRBJ2-1, with 13 bases matching TRBD2. The V gene's germline CDR1 is WNHNN and CDR2 SYGVQD (reference sequence). Trimming at V came to 5 bases and at J to 8 bases, leaving 6 bases not matched to a gene. The CDR3 extends over 15 amino acids. This chain's CDR3 is CASSTGTSGVDEQFF. The CDR3 DNA sequence: TGCGCCAGCAGTACCGGGACTAGCGGGGTGGATGAGCAGTTCTTC.

In DNA, the CDR3 is TGTGCCAGCAGTTTGGGGGGGCTAAATCAGCCCCAGCATTTT. It is translated as CASSLGGLNQPQHF. V and J are TRBV28 and TRBJ1-5; perhaps TRBD1 as D (6 bases). This CDR3 has 14 amino acids. Trimming removed 3 bases at V and 4 bases at J, with 10 bases between. Looked up from germline, CDR1 is MDHEN and CDR2 is SYDVKM. Complete variable domain (other parts from reference TRBV28 and TRBJ1-5): DVKVTQSSRYLVKRTGEKVFLECVQDMDHENMFWYRQDPGLGLRLIYFSYDVKMKEKGDIPEGYSVSREKKERFSLILESASTNQTSMYLCASSLGGLNQPQHFGDGTRLSIL.

CDR3 nucleotide sequence: TGTGCCTGGAGTTTCCTAGGGGGTGAAGGCTACACCTTC. It is translated as CAWSFLGGEGYTF. The chain joins TRBV30 to TRBJ1-2; TRBD1 is a possible D gene (6 bases). The CDR3 is made up of 13 amino acids. Germline CDR1 is GTSNPN and CDR2 is SVGIG (reference sequence). V dropped 2 bases and J dropped 8 bases, with 15 bases sitting between them.

The chain combines TRBV13 with TRBJ2-1, with a possible D match to TRBD2 (6 bases). V was trimmed by 4 bases and J by 0 bases, leaving 13 bases between them. This CDR3 spans 16 amino acids. CDR1 and CDR2 (germline): PRHDT, FYEKMQ (reference sequence). For the CDR3, the DNA is TGTGCCAGCAGCTCGCCTAGCGTTAGCTCCTACAATGAGCAGTTCTTC. Residues: CASSSPSVSSYNEQFF.

CDR3 amino acids: CAVSPVSDRESSYEQYF. CDR3 DNA: TGTGCCGTCTCGCCCGTTTCCGACAGGGAGAGCTCCTACGAGCAGTACTTC. The chain has TRBV28 and TRBJ2-7, with TRBD1 identical over 7 bases. V shed 11 bases and J 0 bases; nucleotides not matched to a gene: 19. CDR1 and CDR2 (germline): MDHEN, SYDVKM. This CDR3 contains 17 residues.

The chain links TRBV7-9 to TRBJ2-7, with 12 bases lining up with TRBD1. This CDR3 contains 15 residues. Germline loops: CDR1 SEHNR, CDR2 FQNEAQ (reference sequence). V lost 4 bases to trimming and J lost 4 bases; unmatched junction nucleotides: 5. CDR3 sequence (DNA): TGTGCCAGCAGCTCGGGACAGGGGGCATTGTACGAGCAGTACTTC. It codes for CASSSGQGALYEQYF.

The chain uses TRBV10-2 and TRBJ1-1; perhaps TRBD1 as D (5 bases). CDR1 WSHSY and CDR2 SAAADI come from the germline V gene. V dropped 8 bases and J dropped 0 bases, with 16 bases sitting between them. The CDR3 has 15 amino acids. CDR3 bases: TGCGCCAGCCTGGGGGGGATCCCCCTGAACACTGAAGCTTTCTTT. Translated: CASLGGIPLNTEAFF.

The chain carries TRBV9 and TRBJ2-1; D tentatively reads TRBD1 or TRBD2 (5 bases each). The CDR3 contains 14 residues. Trimming took 5 bases from V and 6 from J, leaving 15 bases between them. In germline, CDR1 is SGDLS, CDR2 YYNGEE. The CDR3 region is CASSDKGTINEQFF. The CDR3 DNA reads TGTGCCAGCAGTGATAAAGGGACCATCAATGAGCAGTTCTTC.